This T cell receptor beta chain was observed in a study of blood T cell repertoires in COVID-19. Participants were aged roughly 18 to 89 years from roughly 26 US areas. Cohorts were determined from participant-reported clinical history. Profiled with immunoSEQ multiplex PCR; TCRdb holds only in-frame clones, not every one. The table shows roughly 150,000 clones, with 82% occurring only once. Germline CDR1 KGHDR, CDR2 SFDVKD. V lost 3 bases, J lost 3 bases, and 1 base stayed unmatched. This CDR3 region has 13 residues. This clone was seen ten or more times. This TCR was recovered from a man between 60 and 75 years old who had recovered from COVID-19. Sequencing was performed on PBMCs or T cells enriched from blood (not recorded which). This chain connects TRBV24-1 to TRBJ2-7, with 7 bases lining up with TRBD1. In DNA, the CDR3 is TGTGCCACCAGTGATCCAGGGGGCTACGAGCAGTACTTC. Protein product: CATSDPGGYEQYF.